Listed below are T cell receptor beta chains from one sample, sequenced in a study of CD8+CD57+ T cells in acquired aplastic anemia. TCRdb redid the calling of the reads with MiXCR, one entry per CDR3 protein. Here the sample spans 150,000 or so distinct CDR3 sequences, 40% to 60% being singletons. The specimen was sorted CD4+, CD8+, or CD8+CD57+ T cells (not recorded which) from PBMCs. The source of these receptors is a human donor with aplastic anemia. Both conserved end residues are part of each CDR3. D genes are given only for firm matches. Clone size is given for some rows only: seen once, a few or many times, or a class if the clone is expanded.

J | V | size | D | CDR3 | DNA
TRBJ2-3 | TRBV15 | . | . | CASSASLAHVTDTQYF | TGTGCCAGCAGTGCTTCGCTGGCACACGTTACAGATACGCAGTATTTT
TRBJ2-7 | TRBV11-1 | many | TRBD2 | CASSAGLAAPSYEQYF | TGTGCCAGCAGCGCGGGACTAGCGGCCCCCTCCTACGAGCAGTACTTC
TRBJ1-3 | TRBV4-3 | few | TRBD1 | CASSQGSGGTGNTIYF | TGCGCCAGCAGCCAAGGATCAGGGGGTACTGGAAACACCATATATTTT
TRBJ1-1 | TRBV25-1 | . | . | CASSSPGINTEAFF | TGTGCCAGCAGTTCCCCCGGGATAAACACTGAAGCTTTCTTT
TRBJ2-5 | TRBV19 | . | TRBD2 | CASSGTSGNQETQYF | TGTGCCAGTAGTGGGACTAGCGGGAACCAAGAGACCCAGTACTTC
TRBJ1-1 | TRBV5-6 | . | TRBD1 | CASSFVDRDNTEAFF | TGTGCCAGCAGCTTCGTGGACAGGGATAACACTGAAGCTTTCTTT
TRBJ1-2 | TRBV27 | many | . | CASSFDLF | TGTGCCAGCAGTTTTGACCTTTTC
TRBJ2-1 | TRBV2 | many | . | CASRDSLNEQFF | TGTGCCAGCCGAGACAGTCTAAATGAGCAGTTCTTC
TRBJ2-5 | TRBV15 | few | . | CATSRDSRTEETQYF | TGTGCCACCAGCAGAGATTCGCGGACGGAAGAGACCCAGTACTTC
TRBJ1-1 | TRBV6-1 | many | . | CASSVSEAFF | TGTGCCAGCAGTGTTTCTGAAGCTTTCTTT
TRBJ1-1 | TRBV7-9 | . | . | CASSLEAREAFF | TGTGCCAGCAGCTTAGAGGCCAGGGAAGCTTTCTTT
TRBJ2-7 | TRBV20-1 | . | TRBD1 | CSASLTGTGGTSEQYF | TGCAGTGCTAGCCTAACCGGGACAGGGGGCACATCCGAGCAGTACTTC
TRBJ2-3 | TRBV2 | . | . | CASSAVRMGDTQYF | TGTGCCAGCAGTGCGGTACGAATGGGGGATACGCAGTATTTT
TRBJ2-5 | TRBV7-3 | . | . | CASSPTGKETQYF | TGTGCCAGCAGCCCGACGGGGAAAGAGACCCAGTACTTC
TRBJ2-3 | TRBV29-1 | . | TRBD1 | CSAGQETDTQYF | TGCAGCGCGGGACAGGAGACAGATACGCAGTATTTT
TRBJ1-4 | TRBV19 | . | TRBD1 | CASSIRQGANEKLFF | TGTGCCAGTTCTATTCGACAGGGCGCTAATGAAAAACTGTTTTTT
TRBJ2-7 | TRBV10-3 | many | . | CAISGDYYEQYF | TGTGCCATCAGTGGTGACTACTACGAGCAGTACTTC
TRBJ2-2 | TRBV25-1 | . | . | CASRKAGTNTGELFF | TGTGCCAGCAGGAAAGCGGGGACAAACACCGGGGAGCTGTTTTTT
TRBJ2-2 | TRBV19 | few | . | CASSPGGGSNTGELFF | TGTGCCAGTAGTCCCGGTGGGGGTTCGAACACCGGGGAGCTGTTTTTT
TRBJ2-7 | TRBV20-1 | . | TRBD2 | CSARRASGTSYEQYF | TGCAGTGCTAGACGGGCTAGCGGGACCTCCTACGAGCAGTACTTC
TRBJ2-1 | TRBV9 | . | TRBD2 | CASSAGLAGIDEQFF | TGTGCCAGCAGCGCGGGACTAGCGGGAATAGATGAGCAGTTCTTC
TRBJ2-2 | TRBV19 | many | . | CASTQGGELTGELFF | TGTGCCAGTACCCAAGGGGGAGAACTCACCGGGGAGCTGTTTTTT
TRBJ1-1 | TRBV20-1 | . | . | CSARRRAWIMNTEAFF | TGCAGTGCTAGACGCAGGGCTTGGATTATGAACACTGAAGCTTTCTTT
TRBJ1-1 | TRBV20-1 | few | TRBD1 | CSARTGVNTEAFF | TGCAGTGCTAGAACAGGGGTGAACACTGAAGCTTTCTTT
TRBJ1-1 | TRBV6-2/TRBV6-3 | . | TRBD1 | CASSYSTGDLSTEAFF | TGTGCCAGCAGCTATTCGACAGGGGACTTGAGCACTGAAGCTTTCTTT
TRBJ2-7 | TRBV15 | . | . | CATSRVRMNNYEQYF | TGTGCCACCAGCAGAGTTCGGATGAATAACTACGAGCAGTACTTC
TRBJ2-1 | TRBV10-1 | once | . | CAGRQPEQFF | TGCGCCGGCCGACAGCCTGAGCAGTTCTTC
TRBJ2-3 | TRBV15 | many | TRBD2 | CATSGLGGAADTQYF | TGTGCCACCAGCGGGTTGGGAGGGGCGGCAGATACGCAGTATTTT
TRBJ2-5 | TRBV11-3 | . | . | CASSQDVFGEETQYF | TGTGCCAGCAGCCAAGATGTATTCGGGGAAGAGACCCAGTACTTC
TRBJ1-1 | TRBV6-5 | . | . | CASSYSRQGNTEAFF | TGTGCCAGCAGTTACTCTCGGCAGGGGAACACTGAAGCTTTCTTT
TRBJ2-1 | TRBV20-1 | many | TRBD2 | CSATRQAGGPGNEQFF | TGCAGTGCTACCCGACAAGCGGGAGGGCCTGGAAATGAGCAGTTCTTC
TRBJ1-1 | TRBV10-3 | . | . | CAISALQGNTEAFF | TGTGCCATCAGTGCCCTACAGGGGAACACTGAAGCTTTCTTT
TRBJ2-7 | TRBV3-1 | few | TRBD2 | CASSLAGGLAYEQYF | TGTGCCAGCAGCCTAGCGGGAGGGCTCGCCTACGAGCAGTACTTC
TRBJ2-3 | TRBV7-8 | . | . | CASSGTSPDTQYF | TGTGCCAGCAGCGGTACTAGTCCAGATACGCAGTATTTT
TRBJ1-6 | TRBV5-4 | . | . | CASSSRQTALPLHF | TGTGCCAGCAGTTCCAGGCAAACCGCATTACCCCTCCACTTT
TRBJ2-7 | TRBV15 | . | . | CATSRPVTGAEQYF | TGTGCCACCAGCAGACCCGTGACGGGGGCTGAGCAGTACTTC
TRBJ2-1 | TRBV7-2 | . | . | CASSLNGTKQFF | TGTGCCAGCAGCTTAAACGGGACAAAGCAGTTCTTC
TRBJ1-2 | TRBV7-9 | many | . | CASSSGQLHNYYGYTF | TGTGCCAGCAGCTCCGGACAGTTGCATAATTACTATGGCTACACCTTC
TRBJ2-5 | TRBV7-9 | . | . | CASSAGNTIQETQYF | TGTGCCAGCAGCGCGGGGAACACCATCCAAGAGACCCAGTACTTC
TRBJ2-6 | TRBV20-1 | large | . | CSALLVTGSGANVLTF | TGCAGTGCCCTACTTGTGACAGGCTCTGGGGCCAACGTCCTGACTTTC
TRBJ2-7 | TRBV20-1 | . | . | CSAWDGAYEQYF | TGCAGTGCCTGGGACGGAGCCTACGAGCAGTACTTC
TRBJ2-7 | TRBV7-2 | . | . | CASSFQGGTSYEQYF | TGTGCCAGCAGCTTCCAGGGTGGTACTTCCTACGAGCAGTACTTC
TRBJ1-2 | TRBV19 | . | . | CASSGTSGYTF | TGTGCCAGTAGTGGGACTAGCGGCTACACCTTC
TRBJ1-2 | TRBV12-5 | . | . | CASGLEGRKNYGYTF | TGTGCTAGTGGTTTGGAGGGCAGGAAGAACTATGGCTACACCTTC